The next 9 T cell receptor beta chains were all read from a single sample in a study of cytomegalovirus exposure and HLA in healthy donors. Some clones are missing from TCRdb's copy, which holds only in-frame ones; the method was immunoSEQ multiplex PCR. Here the sample spans more than 150,000 clones, around 82% being singletons. Specimen: PBMCs. These receptors were obtained from a woman aged 18-29 years in good health and CMV-seropositive.

This clone was seen once. In DNA form, the CDR3 reads TGTGCCACCAGCAGATCCCAGGTTGGCTACACCTTC. Translation gives CATSRSQVGYTF. The chain recombines TRBV15 with TRBJ1-2; D is unresolved. CDR1 and CDR2 from the germline V gene are LNHNV and YYDKDF (reference sequence). The CDR3 extends over 12 amino acids. The V and J ends lost 2 bases and 7 bases respectively, with 8 bases between them.

The rearrangement joins TRBV5-1 to TRBJ2-5; 7 bases match TRBD2. CDR1 and CDR2 from the germline V gene are SGHRS and YFSETQ. The CDR3 contains 17 residues. The ends lost 0 bases at V and 2 bases at J; junction bases unmatched: 10. CDR3 coding DNA: TGCGCCAGCAGCTTGGGAGGCAGAGCGGGGTCTCAAGAGACCCAGTACTTC. Amino acid sequence: CASSLGGRAGSQETQYF.

The CDR3 DNA is TGTGCCAGCTCACCTTTAGGGACAGGGGGCACTGGGGCCAACGTCCTGACTTTC. Its translation is CASSPLGTGGTGANVLTF. This chain joins TRBV18 and TRBJ2-6, with 12 bases that match TRBD1. Germline CDR1 is KGHSH and CDR2 is LQKENI. This CDR3 is 18 amino acids long. The ends lost 3 bases at V and 2 bases at J; junction bases unmatched: 5.

The chain is built from TRBV2 and TRBJ1-3; no definite D call. The ends were cut back, 3 bases at V and 0 bases at J, with 6 bases in the middle. The CDR3 sequence is 14 residues long. CDR1 SNHLY and CDR2 FYNNEI come from the germline V gene. As DNA, the CDR3 is TGTGCCAGCAGTGATGGGAGCTCTGGAAACACCATATATTTT. Protein product: CASSDGSSGNTIYF.

The chain has TRBV5-4 and TRBJ2-5; the D gene is possibly TRBD2 (6 bases). The germline CDR1 and CDR2 sequences are SGHNT and YYREEE (reference sequence). Trimming took 1 base from V and 4 from J, leaving 14 bases between them. The CDR3 extends over 15 amino acids. The CDR3 DNA reads TGTGCCAGCAGCTTGCCCGGGGGAGGCGGAGAGACCCAGTACTTC. It yields the protein CASSLPGGGGETQYF. Combining the CDR3 with reference TRBV5-4 and TRBJ2-5 gives the whole variable domain ETGVTQSPTHLIKTRGQQVTLRCSSQSGHNTVSWYQQALGQGPQFIFQYYREEENGRGNFPPRFSGLQFPNYSSELNVNALELDDSALYLCASSLPGGGGETQYFGPGTRLLVL.

The chain is built from TRBV6-1 and TRBJ1-6; D is ambiguous. Trimming left V 6 bases short and J 9 bases short, with 9 bases between. Germline values: CDR1 MNHNS, CDR2 SASEGT. This CDR3 has 12 residues. CDR3 DNA: TGTGCCAGCAGGGGAGGGCGTTCACCCCTCCACTTT. The encoded protein is CASRGGRSPLHF.

The rearrangement uses TRBV7-9 and TRBJ2-2; D unclear. Germline CDR1 is SEHNR and CDR2 is FQNEAQ (reference sequence). V shed 3 bases and J shed 3 bases, with 11 bases lying between them. The length of the CDR3 is 15 residues. CDR3 coding DNA: TGTGCCAGCAGCTTGGTGGATCGGGACACCGGGGAGCTGTTTTTT. It is translated as CASSLVDRDTGELFF.

The chain employs TRBV5-4 and TRBJ2-3; TRBD2 matches 7 bases. The J segment lost 1 base and the V segment lost 0 bases, leaving 2 bases of the junction unmatched. The CDR3 is made up of 15 amino acids. In germline, CDR1 is SGHNT, CDR2 YYREEE (reference sequence). CDR3: CASSLGLAGTDTQYF. The CDR3 nucleotides read TGTGCCAGCAGCTTGGGGCTAGCGGGCACAGATACGCAGTATTTT.

The rearrangement uses TRBV5-6 and TRBJ1-2, with D possibly TRBD1 on 6 matching bases. Trimming removed 7 bases at V and 3 bases at J, with 16 bases between. This CDR3 is built from 14 residues. From germline, CDR1 is SGHDT and CDR2 YYEEEE. In DNA, the CDR3 is TGTGCCAGCCACCCCGGACAGATCTACTATGGCTACACCTTC. Its protein is CASHPGQIYYGYTF.